This TCR beta chain derives from a study of shared clonotypes between healthy human individuals. At the level of the study: Ranging from 18 to 49 in age, donors were two women and a few men. CD4 naive cells filled three plates per donor, CD4 memory three, CD8 naive two and CD8 memory one. Study-level points and caveats: Compared with clonotypes that all four donors shared, non-shared clonotypes had lower generation probabilities.

Using 200 ng DNA, approximately 30,000 T cell genomes, the sorted-subset replicate PCRs were run. The repertoire was sequenced with immunoSEQ multiplex PCR; TCRdb's copy has only in-frame clones and lacks some. The sample has some 2,000,000 clones, 95% seen once; the top ten hold 0.13%. This clone has more than one count but fewer than ten. Its antigen is undetermined. The V and J ends lost 2 bases and 12 bases respectively, with 15 bases between them. This CDR3 region has 14 residues. Germline V gene sequence: CDR1 SGDLS, CDR2 YYNGEE. This chain uses TRBV9 with TRBJ1-6; D is ambiguous. The sequenced sample was naive CD4+ T cells sorted from blood. The subset is: CD45RA+ positively selected. This TCR derives from a man aged 18 to 29 in good health. The CDR3 DNA reads as TGTGCCAGCAGCGTGTCCGACTCCATGGGACCCCTCCACTTT. Protein product: CASSVSDSMGPLHF.